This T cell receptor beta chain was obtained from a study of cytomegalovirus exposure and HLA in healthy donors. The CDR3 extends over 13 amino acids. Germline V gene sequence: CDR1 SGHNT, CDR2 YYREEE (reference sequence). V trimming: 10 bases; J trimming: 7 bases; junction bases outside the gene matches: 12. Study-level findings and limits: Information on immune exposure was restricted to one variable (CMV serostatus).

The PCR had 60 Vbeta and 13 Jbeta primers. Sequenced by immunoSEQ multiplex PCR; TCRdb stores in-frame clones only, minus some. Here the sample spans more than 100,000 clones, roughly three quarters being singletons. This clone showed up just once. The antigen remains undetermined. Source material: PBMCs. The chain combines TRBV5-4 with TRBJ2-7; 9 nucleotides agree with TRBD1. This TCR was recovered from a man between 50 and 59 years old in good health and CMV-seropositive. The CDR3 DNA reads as TGTGCCGCCGCACAGGGGGCGCTGGATGAGCAGTACTTC. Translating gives CAAAQGALDEQYF.